The 13 T cell receptor beta chains listed next were all sequenced from one sample in a study of liver allograft versus peripheral blood T cells. Study overall: Blood and transplanted-liver T cell receptor repertoires from recipients were compared.

TCRdb called the reads again in MiXCR, with one record for every CDR3 protein. Of roughly 13,000 distinct CDR3 sequences detected, roughly 20% appear once; the ten largest clones hold about 5.8%. These receptors all come from a human patient who had a liver transplant. The graft donor may be the source of some T cells.

This clonotype was counted many times. This rearrangement joins TRBV7-2 to TRBJ2-7, with unresolved D. This CDR3 is built from 14 residues. V lost 1 base and J lost 2, with 9 bases in between. From germline, CDR1 is SGHTA and CDR2 FQGNSA. Here the CDR3 DNA reads TGTGCCAGCAGCTTAGTGGCCAGGACCTACGAGCAGTACTTC. Residues: CASSLVARTYEQYF.

In its sample, this clonotype was seen once. The chain employs TRBV6-2 or TRBV6-3 and TRBJ1-5; 7 nucleotides match TRBD1. The CDR3 consists of 13 residues. CDR1 and CDR2 from the germline V gene are MNHEY and SVGEGT. Trimming cost V 5 bases and J 4 bases; bases outside gene matches: 2. The CDR3 protein is CASSRQGNQPQHF. CDR3 bases: TGTGCCAGCAGTCGACAGGGAAATCAGCCCCAGCATTTT.

The chain is built from TRBV6-1 and TRBJ1-5, with D hard to call. V lost 2 bases, J lost 4 bases, and 12 bases lay in between. Per the germline V gene, CDR1 is MNHNS and CDR2 is SASEGT. CDR3 length equals 15 residues. In DNA, the CDR3 is TGTGCCAGCAGTGAATCGGCCTTTGGGAATCAGCCCCAGCATTTT. This translates into CASSESAFGNQPQHF.

The CDR3 protein is CASSLSPAVYNTEAFF. CDR3 DNA sequence: TGTGCCAGCAGCCTTTCCCCCGCAGTCTACAACACTGAAGCTTTCTTT. This sequence joins TRBV5-6 and TRBJ1-1; unclear D gene. Germline V gene lookup returns CDR1 SGHDT and CDR2 YYEEEE. V lost 4 bases and J lost 2, with 18 bases in between. This CDR3 spans 16 amino acids.

A few counts support this clonotype. The chain combines TRBV28 with TRBJ1-3; the D is unclear. CDR1 and CDR2 (germline): MDHEN, SYDVKM. There are 13 residues in the CDR3. Trimming pared 3 bases from V and 7 bases from J, leaving 10 bases between. This chain's CDR3 is CASSLGTRNTIYF. The CDR3 nucleotides are TGTGCCAGCAGTTTGGGAACGAGGAACACCATATATTTT.

The chain couples TRBV28 to TRBJ1-2, with 10 positions matching TRBD1. This CDR3 spans 13 amino acids. Germline trimming cut 6 bases from V and 5 bases from J; bases unmatched to any gene: 3. The V gene's germline CDR1 is MDHEN and CDR2 SYDVKM. CDR3 sequence reads: CASRGTGVYGYTF. CDR3 sequence (DNA): TGTGCCAGCAGGGGGACAGGGGTGTATGGCTACACCTTC.

The chain recombines TRBV20-1 with TRBJ1-2, with TRBD1 matching over 10 bases. Trimming at V came to 6 bases and at J to 8 bases, leaving 6 bases not matched to a gene. Germline V gene sequence: CDR1 DFQATT, CDR2 SNEGSKA (reference sequence). There are 12 residues in the CDR3. CDR3: CSAPGTGEGYTF. The CDR3 DNA sequence: TGCAGTGCCCCTGGGACAGGGGAAGGCTACACCTTC.

The rearrangement uses TRBV7-9 and TRBJ2-1, with D hard to call. Germline CDR1 and CDR2: SEHNR and FQNEAQ (reference sequence). There are 13 residues in the CDR3. With 5 bases removed from V and 10 bases from J, the gap between germline ends came to 15 bases. The CDR3 DNA follows: TGTGCCAGCAGCCGTAATGGGGTTGAGGAGCAGTTCTTC. Its protein product is CASSRNGVEEQFF.

This sequence joins TRBV5-6 and TRBJ1-3; TRBD1 matches 8 bases. The CDR3 length is 15 residues. The germline gives CDR1 SGHDT, CDR2 YYEEEE. V gave up 2 bases and J gave up 7 bases; unmatched junction bases: 8. In nucleotides, the CDR3 is TGTGCCAGCAGCTTCGACAGGGGCGGTCCGAACACCATATATTTT. It translates to CASSFDRGGPNTIYF. Based on the CDR3 plus reference TRBV5-6 and TRBJ1-3, the full variable domain is DAGVTQSPTHLIKTRGQQVTLRCSPKSGHDTVSWYQQALGQGPQFIFQYYEEEERQRGNFPDRFSGHQFPNYSSELNVNALLLGDSALYLCASSFDRGGPNTIYFGEGSWLTVV.

This chain joins TRBV11-2 and TRBJ1-4; D is possibly TRBD1 (6 bases). Germline-derived CDR1 and CDR2 are SGHAT and FQNNGV. V lost 5 bases to trimming and J lost 1 base, with 14 bases between them. The CDR3 length is 16 residues. The CDR3 region has the DNA TGTGCCAGCAGCCCTCTAGCAGGGGAAACTAATGAAAAACTGTTTTTT. Its protein product is CASSPLAGETNEKLFF.

This clonotype showed up many times. The chain uses TRBV19 and TRBJ1-2, with D possibly TRBD1 on 5 matching bases. Trimming took off 0 bases at V and 9 bases at J, with 14 bases between the two ends. The CDR3 sequence is 14 residues long. Germline assignment: CDR1 LNHDA and CDR2 SQIVND (reference sequence). The CDR3 DNA is TGTGCCAGTAGTATAGATCAGGGAGGCAAGAGCTACACCTTC. Translated, it gives CASSIDQGGKSYTF.

The rearrangement joins TRBV4-1 to TRBJ1-3; no reliable D call. This CDR3 is built from 17 residues. V was cut by 0 bases and J by 0 bases, with 12 bases left in between. CDR1 and CDR2 from the germline V gene are MGHRA and YSYEKL. The CDR3 region is CASSQDGFESSGNTIYF. CDR3 DNA: TGCGCCAGCAGCCAAGACGGATTTGAGAGCTCTGGAAACACCATATATTTT.

The CDR3 sequence is CASSFNPGDTYGYTF. The CDR3 DNA sequence: TGTGCCAGCAGTTTCAACCCAGGGGACACCTATGGCTACACCTTC. J is TRBJ1-2 and V is TRBV12-3 or TRBV12-4, with D possibly TRBD1 on 6 matching bases. With 3 bases removed from V and 4 bases from J, the gap between germline ends came to 15 bases. This CDR3 comprises 15 residues.